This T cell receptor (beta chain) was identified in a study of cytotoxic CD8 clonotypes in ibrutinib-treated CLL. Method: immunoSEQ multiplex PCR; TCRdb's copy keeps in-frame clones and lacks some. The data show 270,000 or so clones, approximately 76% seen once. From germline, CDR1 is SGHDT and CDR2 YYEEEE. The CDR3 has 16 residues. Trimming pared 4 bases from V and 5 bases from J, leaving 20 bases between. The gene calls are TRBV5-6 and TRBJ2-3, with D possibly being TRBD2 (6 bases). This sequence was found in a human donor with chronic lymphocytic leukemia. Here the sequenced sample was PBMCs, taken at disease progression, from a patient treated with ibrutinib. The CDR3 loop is CASSPPASGRGDTQYF. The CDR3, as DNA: TGTGCCAGCAGCCCCCCGGCCAGCGGGCGGGGAGATACGCAGTATTTT. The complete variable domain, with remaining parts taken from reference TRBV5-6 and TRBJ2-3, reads DAGVTQSPTHLIKTRGQQVTLRCSPKSGHDTVSWYQQALGQGPQFIFQYYEEEERQRGNFPDRFSGHQFPNYSSELNVNALLLGDSALYLCASSPPASGRGDTQYFGPGTRLTVL.